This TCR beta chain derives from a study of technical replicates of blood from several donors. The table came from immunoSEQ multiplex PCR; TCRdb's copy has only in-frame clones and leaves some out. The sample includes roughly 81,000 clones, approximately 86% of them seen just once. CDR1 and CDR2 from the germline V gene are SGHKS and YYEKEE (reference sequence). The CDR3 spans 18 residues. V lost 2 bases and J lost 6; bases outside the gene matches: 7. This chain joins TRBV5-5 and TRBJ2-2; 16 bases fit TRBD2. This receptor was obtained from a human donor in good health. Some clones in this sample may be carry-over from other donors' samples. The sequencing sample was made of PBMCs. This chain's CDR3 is CASSLLSGTSGRAGELFF. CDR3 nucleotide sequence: TGTGCCAGCAGCTTATTATCCGGGACTAGCGGGAGGGCCGGGGAGCTGTTTTTT.